This T cell receptor beta chain was profiled in a study of blood T cell repertoires in COVID-19. Across the study: The study drew acute and convalescent COVID-19 samples from the United States, Italy and Spain.

Original handling: The assay estimated nucleated cells by amplifying reference gene primers. Only in-frame clones appear in the TCRdb table, and some are missing; sequencing was by immunoSEQ multiplex PCR. The V and J calls and clone size come from that table; D and trimming were worked out from the DNA. This table has about 250,000 clones, roughly 88% appearing once. The CDR3 runs to 14 residues. The ends were cut back, 2 bases at V and 7 bases at J, with 10 bases in the middle. Germline assignment: CDR1 SGHRS and CDR2 YFSETQ. Sequencing was performed on PBMCs or T cells enriched from blood (not recorded which). The TCR originated in a woman in her 30s who had recovered from COVID-19. The gene calls are TRBV5-1 and TRBJ1-6; D is undetermined. The CDR3 DNA reads TGCGCCAGCAGCTTACCGCAGAGGAATTCACCCCTCCACTTT. Translating gives CASSLPQRNSPLHF.